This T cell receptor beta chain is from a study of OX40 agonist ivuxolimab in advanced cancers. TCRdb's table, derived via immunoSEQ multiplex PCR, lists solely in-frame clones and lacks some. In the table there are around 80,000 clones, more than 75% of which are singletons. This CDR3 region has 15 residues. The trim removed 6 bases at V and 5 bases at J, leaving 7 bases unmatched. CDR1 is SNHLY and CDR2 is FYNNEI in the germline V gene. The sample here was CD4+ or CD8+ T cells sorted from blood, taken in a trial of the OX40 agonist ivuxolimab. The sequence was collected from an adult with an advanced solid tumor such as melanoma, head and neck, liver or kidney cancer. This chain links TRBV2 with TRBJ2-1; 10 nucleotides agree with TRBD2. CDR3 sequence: CASRALAGGDNEQFF. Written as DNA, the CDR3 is TGTGCCAGCAGGGCGTTAGCGGGGGGAGACAATGAGCAGTTCTTC.